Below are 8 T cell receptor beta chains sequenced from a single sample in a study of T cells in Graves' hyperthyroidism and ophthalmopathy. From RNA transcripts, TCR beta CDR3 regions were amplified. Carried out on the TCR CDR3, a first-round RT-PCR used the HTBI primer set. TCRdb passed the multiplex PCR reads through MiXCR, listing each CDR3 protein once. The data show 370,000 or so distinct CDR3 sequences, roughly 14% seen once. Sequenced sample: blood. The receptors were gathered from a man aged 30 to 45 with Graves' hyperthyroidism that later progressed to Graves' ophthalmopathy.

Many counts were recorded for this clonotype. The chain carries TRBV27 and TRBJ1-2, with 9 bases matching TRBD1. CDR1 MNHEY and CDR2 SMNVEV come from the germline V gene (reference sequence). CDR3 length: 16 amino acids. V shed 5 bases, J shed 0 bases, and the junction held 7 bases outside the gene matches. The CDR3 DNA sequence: TGTGCCAGCAGTCCCGGGACAGGGCAAGCTAACTATGGCTACACCTTC. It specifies CASSPGTGQANYGYTF.

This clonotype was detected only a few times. CDR3 protein: CASTQLGTGLTEAFF. The CDR3 nucleotides are TGTGCCAGCACGCAACTTGGGACAGGGTTGACTGAAGCTTTCTTT. This rearrangement joins TRBV2 to TRBJ1-1; 9 nucleotides match TRBD1. V dropped 7 bases and J dropped 5; count of bases not matched to a gene: 11. The germline V gene encodes CDR1 SNHLY and CDR2 FYNNEI. CDR3 size: 15 residues. The full variable domain, rest sourced from reference TRBV2 and TRBJ1-1, is EPEVTQTPSHQVTQMGQEVILRCVPISNHLYFYWYRQILGQKVEFLVSFYNNEISEKSEIFDDQFSVERPDGSNFTLKIRSTKLEDSAMYFCASTQLGTGLTEAFFGQGTRLTVV.

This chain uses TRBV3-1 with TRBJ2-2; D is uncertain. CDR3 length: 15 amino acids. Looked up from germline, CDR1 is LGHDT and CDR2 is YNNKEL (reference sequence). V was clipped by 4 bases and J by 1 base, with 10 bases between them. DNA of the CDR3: TGTGCCAGCAGCCCTTACGGAAGGAACACCGGGGAGCTGTTTTTT. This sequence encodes CASSPYGRNTGELFF. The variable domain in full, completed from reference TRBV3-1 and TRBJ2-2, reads DTAVSQTPKYLVTQMGNDKSIKCEQNLGHDTMYWYKQDSKKFLKIMFSYNNKELIINETVPNRFSPKSPDKAHLNLHINSLELGDSAVYFCASSPYGRNTGELFFGEGSRLTVL.

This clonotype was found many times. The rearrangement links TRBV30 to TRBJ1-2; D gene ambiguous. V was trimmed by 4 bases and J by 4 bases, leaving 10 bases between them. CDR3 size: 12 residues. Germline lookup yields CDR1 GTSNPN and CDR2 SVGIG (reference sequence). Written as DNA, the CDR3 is TGTGCCTGGACCCTTCACCTCTATGGCTACACCTTC. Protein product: CAWTLHLYGYTF.

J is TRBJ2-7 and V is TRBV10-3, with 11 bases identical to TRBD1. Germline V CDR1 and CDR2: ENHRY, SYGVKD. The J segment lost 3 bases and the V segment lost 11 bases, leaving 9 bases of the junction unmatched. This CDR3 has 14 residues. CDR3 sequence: CAVEPGQGDYEQYF. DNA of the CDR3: TGTGCCGTGGAACCGGGACAGGGGGACTACGAGCAGTACTTC.

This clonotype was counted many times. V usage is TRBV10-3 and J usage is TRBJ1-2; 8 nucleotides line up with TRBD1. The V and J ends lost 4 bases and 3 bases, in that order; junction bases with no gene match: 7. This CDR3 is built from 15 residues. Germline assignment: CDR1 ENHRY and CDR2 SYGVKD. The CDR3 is CAISATGTGDYGYTF. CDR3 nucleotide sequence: TGTGCCATCAGTGCTACCGGGACAGGCGACTATGGCTACACCTTC.

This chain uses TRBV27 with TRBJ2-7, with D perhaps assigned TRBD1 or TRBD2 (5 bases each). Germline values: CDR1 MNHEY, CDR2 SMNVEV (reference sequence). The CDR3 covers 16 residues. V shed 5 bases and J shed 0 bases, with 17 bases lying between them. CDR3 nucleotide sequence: TGTGCCAGCAGTACCTCCGGGACGCTTAGCTCCTACGAGCAGTACTTC. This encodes CASSTSGTLSSYEQYF.

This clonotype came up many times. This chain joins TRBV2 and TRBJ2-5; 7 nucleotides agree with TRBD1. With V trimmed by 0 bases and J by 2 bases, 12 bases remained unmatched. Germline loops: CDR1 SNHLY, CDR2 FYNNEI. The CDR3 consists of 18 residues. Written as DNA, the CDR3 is TGTGCCAGCAGTGAAGCCCCCCCCGGGACAGTGAGTCAAGAGACCCAGTACTTC. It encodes CASSEAPPGTVSQETQYF. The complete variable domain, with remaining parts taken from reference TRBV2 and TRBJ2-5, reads EPEVTQTPSHQVTQMGQEVILRCVPISNHLYFYWYRQILGQKVEFLVSFYNNEISEKSEIFDDQFSVERPDGSNFTLKIRSTKLEDSAMYFCASSEAPPGTVSQETQYFGPGTRLLVL.